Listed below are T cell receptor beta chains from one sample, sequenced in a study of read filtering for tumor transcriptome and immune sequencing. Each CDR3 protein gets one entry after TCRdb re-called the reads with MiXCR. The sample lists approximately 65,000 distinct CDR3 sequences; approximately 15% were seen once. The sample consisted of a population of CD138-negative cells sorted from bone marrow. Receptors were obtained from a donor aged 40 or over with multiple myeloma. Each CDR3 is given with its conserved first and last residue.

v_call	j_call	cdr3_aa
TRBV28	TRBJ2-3	CASKGTNTDTQYF
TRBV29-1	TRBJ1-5	CSVGQGFQPQHF
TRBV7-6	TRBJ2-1	CASSRDGPSSYNEQFF
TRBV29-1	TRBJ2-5	CSVIQHQETQYF
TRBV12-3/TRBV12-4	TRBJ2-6	CASADTVHHSGANVLTF
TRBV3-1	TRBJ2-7	CASRSEGEQYF
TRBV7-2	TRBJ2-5	CASSTSLAQETQYF
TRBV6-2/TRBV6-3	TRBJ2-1	CASTLAGEVEQFF
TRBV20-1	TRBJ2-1	CSARVPPSGVFNEQFF
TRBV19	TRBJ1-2	CASTVRGENGYTF
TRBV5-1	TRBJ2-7	CASSLEGGGHEQYF
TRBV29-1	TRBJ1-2	CSVEGPYGYTF
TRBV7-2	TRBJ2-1	CASSLVDEQFF
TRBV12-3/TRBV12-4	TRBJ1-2	CASSPDRVYGYTF
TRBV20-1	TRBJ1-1	CSAPPGQGIGYTEAFF
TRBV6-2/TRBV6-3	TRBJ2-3	CASSYSRARSTDTQYF
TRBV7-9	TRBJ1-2	CASSLGRRANYGYTF
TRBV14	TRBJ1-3	CASSRDSAGNTIYF
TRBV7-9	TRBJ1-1	CASSSGTGLAFF
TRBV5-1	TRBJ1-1	CASSSDSTITEAFF
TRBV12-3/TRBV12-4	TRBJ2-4	CASSPRTGLAKNIQYF
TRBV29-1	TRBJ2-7	CSAPGQGVDEQYF
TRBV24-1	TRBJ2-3	CATSDTGQGADTQYF
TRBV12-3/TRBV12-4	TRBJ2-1	CASSSPGRAPFF
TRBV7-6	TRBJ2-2	CASSKGLAGGSNTGELFF
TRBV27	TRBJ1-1	CASSFGGQGDTEAFF
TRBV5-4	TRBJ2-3	CASSYGLPTDTQYF